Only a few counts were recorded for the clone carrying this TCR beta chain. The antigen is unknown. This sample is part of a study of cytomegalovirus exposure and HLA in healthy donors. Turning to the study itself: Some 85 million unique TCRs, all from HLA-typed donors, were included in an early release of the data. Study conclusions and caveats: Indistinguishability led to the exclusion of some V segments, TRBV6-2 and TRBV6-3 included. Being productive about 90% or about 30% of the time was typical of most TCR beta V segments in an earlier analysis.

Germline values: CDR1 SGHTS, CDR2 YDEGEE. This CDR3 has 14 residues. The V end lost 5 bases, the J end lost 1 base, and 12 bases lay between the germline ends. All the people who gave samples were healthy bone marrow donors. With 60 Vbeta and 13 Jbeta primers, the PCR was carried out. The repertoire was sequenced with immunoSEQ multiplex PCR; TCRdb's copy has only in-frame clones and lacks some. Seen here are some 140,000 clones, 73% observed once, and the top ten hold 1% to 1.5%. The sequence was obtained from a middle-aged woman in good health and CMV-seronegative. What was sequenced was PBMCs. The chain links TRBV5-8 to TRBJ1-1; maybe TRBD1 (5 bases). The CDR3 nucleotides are TGTGCCAGCAGATCCGGGCAGGGGAACACTGAAGCTTTCTTT. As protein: CASRSGQGNTEAFF.